Listed below are T cell receptor beta chains from one sample, sequenced in a study of cytomegalovirus exposure and HLA in healthy donors. Profiling relied on immunoSEQ multiplex PCR, and the TCRdb table lists in-frame clones only, not all of them. Its clone listing holds about 110,000 clones. The sequenced material came from PBMCs. The receptors were gathered from a man aged 25-45 years in good health and CMV-seronegative. CDR3s include the opening cysteine and the closing phenylalanine or tryptophan. The D gene is left open where the match is weak.

V	J	D	DNA	CDR3
TRBV13	TRBJ1-5	NA	TGTGCCAGCAGCTTAGGGCATATTGAGCAGCCCCAGCATTTT	CASSLGHIEQPQHF
TRBV4-1	TRBJ2-4	TRBD2	TGCGCCAGCAGCCCCCAAGAGGCGGGAGGCTTGGCCAAAAACATTCAGTACTTC	CASSPQEAGGLAKNIQYF
TRBV5-6	TRBJ2-5	NA	TGTGCCAGCAGCTTAGTTGAATCCCGGGAGACCCAGTACTTC	CASSLVESRETQYF
TRBV19	TRBJ1-4	NA	TGTGCCAGTAGTGCTCGGGGAGTAGCGGCTAATGAAAAACTGTTTTTT	CASSARGVAANEKLFF
TRBV5-1	TRBJ1-1	TRBD1	TGCGCCAGCAGCCCGACTACCGGACAGGGCACTGAAGCTTTCTTT	CASSPTTGQGTEAFF
TRBV10-3	TRBJ2-1	TRBD2	TGTGCCATCAGAGTTACTAGCGGACGGGGGTACAATGAGCAGTTCTTC	CAIRVTSGRGYNEQFF
TRBV6-1	TRBJ1-5	NA	TGTGCCAGCAGTGAGGTTGGAGGGAATCAGCCCCAGCATTTT	CASSEVGGNQPQHF
TRBV5-6	TRBJ2-2	TRBD2	TGTGCCAGCAGCCCGGGACTAGCGGGGAAGAACACCGGGGAGCTGTTTTTT	CASSPGLAGKNTGELFF
TRBV7-9	TRBJ2-1	NA	TGTGCCAGCAGCTTGGGGGCGCGAGTTAGTAATGGGCAGTTCTTC	CASSLGARVSNGQFF
TRBV14	TRBJ1-1	NA	TGTGCCAGCAGCCAAAACATGGGAGCGGGGACTGAAGCTTTCTTT	CASSQNMGAGTEAFF
TRBV30	TRBJ2-7	TRBD1	TGTGCCTGGACTAGGACAGGGAGATCCTACGAGCAGTACTTC	CAWTRTGRSYEQYF
TRBV9	TRBJ2-1	TRBD2	TGTGCCAGCAGCGTCCTAGGACTAGCGGGGGGCGAGCAGTTCTTC	CASSVLGLAGGEQFF
TRBV6-5	TRBJ2-5	NA	TGTGCCAGCAGCCCGGACACAAGGGGAGAGACCCAGTACTTC	CASSPDTRGETQYF
TRBV5-6	TRBJ2-2	NA	TGTGCCAGCAGCTTGGGAGCCAACACCGGGGAGCTGTTTTTT	CASSLGANTGELFF
TRBV4-3	TRBJ1-2	NA	TGCGCCAGCAGCCAAGAGGGGGGGTATGGCTACACCTTC	CASSQEGGYGYTF
TRBV7-2	TRBJ2-7	NA	TGTGCCAGCAGCTTAAGGTGGTCAGGGGCACCCTACGAGCAGTACTTC	CASSLRWSGAPYEQYF
TRBV4-2	TRBJ1-2	NA	TGTGCCAGCAGCCAAGTCCTACAGGGTGGCTACACCTTC	CASSQVLQGGYTF
TRBV7-2	TRBJ1-6	NA	TGTGCCAGCAGCTTAGTACAGGGAAATTCACCCCTCCACTTT	CASSLVQGNSPLHF
TRBV5-4	TRBJ1-3	TRBD1	TGTGCCAGCAGCTCCCCCCGGGACAGGGGGGACACCATATATTTT	CASSSPRDRGDTIYF
TRBV18	TRBJ1-4	TRBD1	TGTGCCAGCTCACCCGGGACAGGGAATGAAAAACTGTTTTTT	CASSPGTGNEKLFF
TRBV5-1	TRBJ1-2	TRBD1	TGCGCCAGCAGCTTAGGGACAGGGGGCGGCTACACCTTC	CASSLGTGGGYTF
TRBV5-1	TRBJ2-5	TRBD2	TGCGCCAGCAGCTTGGGGACTAGCCCCTCCGAGACCCAGTACTTC	CASSLGTSPSETQYF
TRBV2	TRBJ2-2	TRBD2	TGTGCCAGCACCGGACTAGCGGGGGGCCCGGGGGAGCTGTTTTTT	CASTGLAGGPGELFF
TRBV14	TRBJ2-7	NA	TGTGCCAGCAGCGAGGTGGGACATTCACGAGGCGAGCAGTACTTC	CASSEVGHSRGEQYF
TRBV6-1	TRBJ2-1	TRBD2	TGTGCCAGCAGTGGGGCGGGGGGCTTAAACAATGAGCAGTTCTTC	CASSGAGGLNNEQFF
TRBV5-1	TRBJ2-1	TRBD1	TGCGCCAGCAGCTTCGGGGACAGGGAGTACAATGAGCAGTTCTTC	CASSFGDREYNEQFF
TRBV7-2	TRBJ1-6	TRBD1	TGTGCCAGCAGCCCGGGACAGGGCAATTCACCCCTCCACTTT	CASSPGQGNSPLHF
TRBV28	TRBJ1-4	TRBD1	TGTGCCAGCAGCACTGGGACAGCCGCAACTAATGAAAAACTGTTTTTT	CASSTGTAATNEKLFF
TRBV5-5	TRBJ1-1	TRBD1	TGTGCCAGCAGTACAGGGGATACTAGGCTGATGAACACTGAAGCTTTCTTT	CASSTGDTRLMNTEAFF
TRBV9	TRBJ2-1	NA	TGTGCCAGCAGCGACAGGTGGGGGGGGGCAGGGCAGTTCTTC	CASSDRWGGAGQFF